The 25 T cell receptor beta chains below were found in one sample sequenced in a study of Graves' ophthalmopathy and Graves' hyperthyroidism. Researchers took RNA transcripts and amplified TCR beta CDR3 regions from them. Second-round multiplex PCR came after a first-round RT-PCR that employed HTBI primers. One entry per CDR3 protein, called by TCRdb with MiXCR from the multiplex PCR reads. The sample lists over 500,000 distinct CDR3 sequences, about a fifth occurring once. Sequencing input: peripheral blood. Receptors originate from a woman younger than 35 with stable Graves' hyperthyroidism. Some clones in this sample may be carry-over from other donors' samples.

This clonotype was detected only a few times. The chain recombines TRBV24-1 with TRBJ1-5, with D unclear. V was trimmed by 2 bases and J by 0 bases, leaving 7 bases between them. CDR1 KGHDR and CDR2 SFDVKD come from the germline V gene. The CDR3 loop spans 15 amino acids. CDR3 coding DNA: TGTGCCACCAGTGATTCTGGGCATAGCAATCAGCCCCAGCATTTT. The encoded protein is CATSDSGHSNQPQHF.

The chain carries TRBV10-3 and TRBJ1-1; no reliable D call. There are 17 residues in the CDR3. Germline V gene data show CDR1 as ENHRY and CDR2 as SYGVKD. V dropped 3 bases and J dropped 1 base, with 18 bases sitting between them. Here the CDR3 DNA reads TGTGCCATCAGTGAATTGATACTAGGACGTACGAACACTGAAGCTTTCTTT. Its protein is CAISELILGRTNTEAFF.

There are many counts of this clonotype. The genes are TRBV11-2 and TRBJ1-1; no firm D call. The length of the CDR3 is 15 residues. Trimming removed 5 bases at V and 4 bases at J, with 17 bases between. Germline-derived CDR1 and CDR2 are SGHAT and FQNNGV. In DNA, the CDR3 is TGTGCCAGCAGCGGCGTTTCTGATTGGGGCACTGAAGCTTTCTTT. As protein: CASSGVSDWGTEAFF.

The V gene is TRBV19, the J gene TRBJ2-7, with 9 bases that match TRBD1. Germline trimming cut 3 bases from V and 0 bases from J; bases unmatched to any gene: 6. Germline V gives CDR1 LNHDA, CDR2 SQIVND (reference sequence). The CDR3 runs 16 residues. The CDR3 loop is CASSISGTGNSYEQYF. For the CDR3, the DNA is TGTGCCAGTAGTATTTCAGGGACAGGGAACTCCTACGAGCAGTACTTC. Full variable domain (missing parts from reference TRBV19 and TRBJ2-7): DGGITQSPKYLFRKEGQNVTLSCEQNLNHDAMYWYRQDPGQGLRLIYYSQIVNDFQKGDIAEGYSVSREKKESFPLTVTSAQKNPTAFYLCASSISGTGNSYEQYFGPGTRLTVT.

This clonotype was detected many times. The chain has TRBV28 and TRBJ2-2; 7 bases map to TRBD1. This CDR3 has 14 residues. CDR1 and CDR2 (germline): MDHEN, SYDVKM. J gave up 4 bases and V 7 bases, and 6 bases lay outside the gene matches. The CDR3 sequence: CASNQQGFTGELFF. The CDR3 nucleotides read TGTGCCAGCAATCAACAGGGGTTCACCGGGGAGCTGTTTTTT.

The V call is TRBV20-1, the J call TRBJ2-5; D not certain. CDR1 and CDR2 from the germline V gene are DFQATT and SNEGSKA (reference sequence). V was trimmed by 6 bases and J by 3 bases, leaving 14 bases between them. This CDR3 has 13 residues. CDR3 bases: TGCAGTGCGCACCCTAGGGAAGAAGAGACCCAGTACTTC. Amino acid sequence: CSAHPREEETQYF.

The chain combines TRBV20-1 with TRBJ2-7; 8 nucleotides match TRBD1. Germline V gives CDR1 DFQATT, CDR2 SNEGSKA (reference sequence). The CDR3 length is 15 residues. The J segment lost 2 bases and the V segment lost 6 bases, leaving 12 bases of the junction unmatched. The CDR3 region is CSAPWGTGDPYEQYF. CDR3 nucleotides: TGCAGTGCCCCATGGGGGACAGGTGACCCCTACGAGCAGTACTTC.

This clonotype was detected ten times or more. This chain joins TRBV12-3 or TRBV12-4 and TRBJ1-2; 8 bases align to TRBD1. Trimming took 5 bases from V and 5 from J; bases not matched to a gene: 4. The CDR3 is made up of 13 amino acids. The DNA for the CDR3 is TGTGCCAGCAGTGCAACAGGGGGTTATGGCTACACCTTC. Translated: CASSATGGYGYTF.

This clonotype was found many times. This sequence joins TRBV30 and TRBJ1-5; TRBD1 agrees at 10 bases. Germline V gene sequence: CDR1 GTSNPN, CDR2 SVGIG (reference sequence). The CDR3 is 14 amino acids. The junction had 3 bases not matched to a gene; V was cut back by 2 bases and J by 5 bases. The CDR3 loop reads CAWSRTGGYQPQHF. The CDR3 bases are TGTGCCTGGAGTAGGACAGGGGGATATCAGCCCCAGCATTTT.

Only a few counts were recorded for this clonotype. A clone one base away is much larger, so this may be a read error. In this CDR3 the conserved last residue, phenylalanine or tryptophan, is missing, so a read error is likely. This chain uses TRBV11-2 with TRBJ2-7; D not resolved. Germline loops: CDR1 SGHAT, CDR2 FQNNGV. V lost 6 bases and J lost 1, with 4 bases in between. The CDR3 covers 11 residues. CDR3 sequence (DNA): TGTGCCAGCAGGGAGTCCTACGAGCAGTACTAC. It specifies CASRESYEQYY.

This clonotype occurred many times. The V and J genes are TRBV6-5 and TRBJ1-3; D perhaps matches TRBD1 (6 bases). Germline lookup yields CDR1 MNHEY and CDR2 SVGAGI. V was cut by 0 bases and J by 0 bases, with 6 bases left in between. This CDR3 has 15 residues. CDR3 loop: CASSYSGGSGNTIYF. As DNA, the CDR3 is TGTGCCAGCAGTTACTCAGGGGGCTCTGGAAACACCATATATTTT.

The chain carries TRBV6-1 and TRBJ2-5; TRBD1 agrees at 7 bases. V lost 8 bases and J lost 4; bases outside the gene matches: 7. The CDR3 is 13 amino acids. Germline loops: CDR1 MNHNS, CDR2 SASEGT. As DNA, the CDR3 is TGTGCCAGCGGCCGAGCAGGGGGAGAGACCCAGTACTTC. Residues: CASGRAGGETQYF.

This chain connects TRBV6-1 to TRBJ1-5, with a tentative D call TRBD1 (6 bases). Germline values: CDR1 MNHNS, CDR2 SASEGT. The CDR3 loop spans 13 amino acids. Between the trimmed V and J ends, which lost 6 bases and 3 bases, there was a span of 9 bases. The CDR3 DNA follows: TGTGCCAGCAGCAGGGGCAACAATCAGCCCCAGCATTTT. It is translated as CASSRGNNQPQHF.

V usage is TRBV11-2 and J usage is TRBJ2-2; TRBD2 is a possible D gene (5 bases). The CDR3 spans 16 residues. Germline-derived CDR1 and CDR2 are SGHAT and FQNNGV. Trimming cost V 5 bases and J 6 bases, with 19 bases left between them. The CDR3 spells CASSPLRGPKAGELFF. In nucleotides, the CDR3 is TGTGCCAGCAGCCCCCTCCGCGGGCCCAAGGCCGGGGAGCTGTTTTTT.

Of note for this clonotype: A read error may produce the germline difference seen at one junction end. V gene TRBV27 combines with J gene TRBJ1-2; 8 nucleotides match TRBD1. Germline loops: CDR1 MNHEY, CDR2 SMNVEV (reference sequence). This CDR3 spans 17 amino acids. This chain's CDR3 is CASSPRDFGQGYYGYTF. The DNA for the CDR3 is TGTGCCAGCAGTCCACGCGACTTCGGACAGGGCTACTATGGTTACACCTTC.

J is TRBJ2-7 and V is TRBV28; tentatively, D is TRBD1 (5 bases). The CDR3 consists of 14 residues. From germline, CDR1 is MDHEN and CDR2 SYDVKM. V was clipped by 2 bases and J by 5 bases, with 13 bases between them. CDR3 nucleotides: TGTGCCAGCAGTTTAAGGGGCTCTGGACACGAGCAGTACTTC. This gives the protein CASSLRGSGHEQYF.

This clonotype has more than one count but fewer than ten. This rearrangement joins TRBV19 to TRBJ1-5, with no clear D. The CDR3 runs to 16 residues. V gave up 6 bases and J gave up 0 bases, with 15 bases separating them. Germline V gene data show CDR1 as LNHDA and CDR2 as SQIVND (reference sequence). In nucleotides, the CDR3 is TGTGCCAGTAGCCGCCTAGATGGCGGTAGCAATCAGCCCCAGCATTTT. Its protein is CASSRLDGGSNQPQHF.

The chain carries TRBV6-2 or TRBV6-3 and TRBJ1-5; D remains ambiguous. V was clipped by 4 bases and J by 4 bases, with 8 bases between them. CDR1 and CDR2 (germline): MNHEY, SVGEGT. The CDR3 runs to 13 residues. This CDR3 reads CASSSGENQPQHF. CDR3 in DNA: TGTGCCAGCAGTTCGGGAGAGAATCAGCCCCAGCATTTT.

About this clonotype: At one of its ends the junction is not consistent with the germline gene, which may arise from a read error. The chain carries TRBV5-1 and TRBJ2-7; D is unresolved. Germline V CDR1 and CDR2: SGHRS, YFSETQ. The CDR3 is 13 amino acids. The CDR3, as DNA: TGTGCCAGCAGTTTTGGCAGACCCTACGAGCAGTACTTC. Its protein product is CASSFGRPYEQYF.

The sample holds a few counts of this clonotype. The chain couples TRBV7-9 to TRBJ2-5; D gene uncertain. Germline CDR1 and CDR2: SEHNR and FQNEAQ (reference sequence). Between the trimmed V and J ends, which lost 5 bases and 5 bases, there was a span of 15 bases. The CDR3 extends over 14 amino acids. For the CDR3, the DNA is TGTGCCAGCAGCCCCCCGGTTGTCTCGGAGACCCAGTACTTC. As protein: CASSPPVVSETQYF. Full variable domain (remainder filled in from reference TRBV7-9 and TRBJ2-5): DTGVSQNPRHKITKRGQNVTFRCDPISEHNRLYWYRQTLGQGPEFLTYFQNEAQLEKSRLLSDRFSAERPKGSFSTLEIQRTEQGDSAMYLCASSPPVVSETQYFGPGTRLLVL.

This clonotype was detected many times. The chain carries TRBV5-1 and TRBJ2-7, with TRBD1 matching over 7 bases. CDR1 and CDR2 (germline): SGHRS, YFSETQ. The CDR3 runs 13 residues. V dropped 6 bases and J dropped 3; count of bases not matched to a gene: 6. The DNA for the CDR3 is TGCGCCAGCACCCCGGGACAGAACTACGAGCAGTACTTC. Amino acid sequence: CASTPGQNYEQYF. The variable domain in full, with the rest retrieved from reference TRBV5-1 and TRBJ2-7, is KAGVTQTPRYLIKTRGQQVTLSCSPISGHRSVSWYQQTPGQGLQFLFEYFSETQRNKGNFPGRFSGRQFSNSRSEMNVSTLELGDSALYLCASTPGQNYEQYFGPGTRLTVT.

At least ten counts were recorded for this clonotype. This chain links TRBV14 with TRBJ1-1, with D possibly TRBD1 on 6 matching bases. Germline V gives CDR1 SGHDN, CDR2 FVKESK. The CDR3 totals 15 residues. V shed 4 bases and J shed 1 base, with 13 bases lying between them. CDR3 nucleotide sequence: TGTGCCAGCAGCCCGTATGCGACAGGGAACACTGAAGCTTTCTTT. It encodes CASSPYATGNTEAFF.

V and J are TRBV19 and TRBJ2-6; 8 positions agree with TRBD1. The V and J ends lost 6 bases and 1 base, in that order; junction bases with no gene match: 8. CDR3 size: 17 residues. Germline V gene data show CDR1 as LNHDA and CDR2 as SQIVND (reference sequence). CDR3 sequence: CASSSDRVASGANVLTF. CDR3 nucleotide sequence: TGTGCCAGTAGCTCGGACAGGGTAGCGTCTGGGGCCAACGTCCTGACTTTC.

Many counts were recorded for this clonotype. The chain joins TRBV4-1 to TRBJ1-1; D gene uncertain. CDR3 length equals 14 residues. Germline CDR1 reads MGHRA; CDR2 reads YSYEKL. V lost 1 base and J lost 1, with 7 bases in between. The CDR3 DNA is TGCGCCAGCAGCCAAGGGGTGTGGAACACTGAAGCTTTCTTT. Its protein product is CASSQGVWNTEAFF.

The chain has TRBV10-3 and TRBJ2-5, with 7 bases identical to TRBD2. The CDR3 is made up of 15 amino acids. With 3 bases clipped from V and 2 bases from J, the junction kept 6 bases outside the gene matches. Germline CDR1 and CDR2: ENHRY and SYGVKD. The CDR3, as DNA: TGTGCCATCAGTGATTCCAGCGGGGCACAAGAGACCCAGTACTTC. It yields the protein CAISDSSGAQETQYF.